A single sample gave rise to the 30 T cell receptor beta chains below, sequenced in a study of human T cells and chemical hapten exposure. One entry per CDR3 protein results from TCRdb running MiXCR on the RACE reads. This sample has roughly 380,000 distinct CDR3 sequences, with 4.5% to 6% found just once. This sample's time point: pre-sensitization, week 0. Indicated treatment: therapeutic diphenylcyclopropenone sensitization with weekly scalp DPC. The material was whole blood, obtained in connection with sensitization to the hapten diphenylcyclopropenone (DPC). These receptors came from a woman in her 50s with alopecia areata. Some clones in this sample may be carry-over from other donors' samples.

This clonotype came up a few times. This CDR3 is CASSDQQGGRDTQYF. DNA of the CDR3: TGTGCCAGCAGCGATCAACAGGGGGGCAGGGATACGCAGTATTTT. V usage is TRBV12-3 or TRBV12-4 and J usage is TRBJ2-3; TRBD1 agrees at 8 bases. The CDR3 loop spans 15 amino acids. V dropped 6 bases and J dropped 6; count of bases not matched to a gene: 11.

The CDR3 sequence is CASSTTGVDTEAFF. CDR3 in DNA: TGTGCCAGCAGCACTACAGGGGTCGACACTGAAGCTTTCTTT. The gene calls are TRBV12-3 or TRBV12-4 and TRBJ1-1; the match to TRBD1 covers 7 bases. Trimming took 6 bases from V and 3 from J; bases not matched to a gene: 7. The CDR3 is 14 amino acids.

The chain links TRBV5-4 to TRBJ2-1; TRBD2 matches at 10 bases. V was clipped by 1 base and J by 7 bases; unmatched bases: 11. There are 17 residues in the CDR3. Germline V gives CDR1 SGHNT, CDR2 YYREEE (reference sequence). This chain's CDR3 is CASSLPPAGGLRNEQFF. Written as DNA, the CDR3 is TGTGCCAGCAGCTTGCCACCAGCGGGAGGGCTTAGGAATGAGCAGTTCTTC.

This clonotype was seen only a few times. V gene TRBV13 combines with J gene TRBJ2-1; 10 positions agree with TRBD2. Germline-derived CDR1 and CDR2 are PRHDT and FYEKMQ (reference sequence). Trimming took 8 bases from V and 9 from J; bases not matched to a gene: 7. The CDR3 length is 13 residues. Here the CDR3 reads CASASGRGLEQFF. In nucleotides, the CDR3 is TGTGCCAGCGCTAGCGGGAGAGGGCTTGAGCAGTTCTTC. Drawing the rest from reference TRBV13 and TRBJ2-1, the complete variable domain is AAGVIQSPRHLIKEKRETATLKCYPIPRHDTVYWYQQGPGQDPQFLISFYEKMQSDKGSIPDRFSAQQFSDYHSELNMSSLELGDSALYFCASASGRGLEQFFGPGTRLTVL.

This clonotype has just a few counts. The V and J genes are TRBV20-1 and TRBJ1-5; D is unresolved. The germline V gene encodes CDR1 DFQATT and CDR2 SNEGSKA (reference sequence). The CDR3 is 14 amino acids. Between the trimmed V and J ends, which lost 3 bases and 5 bases, there was a span of 14 bases. In nucleotides, the CDR3 is TGCAGTGCTAGTCGTCCGCCCATGGATCAGCCCCAGCATTTT. Amino acid sequence: CSASRPPMDQPQHF.

This clonotype was detected ten times or more. The chain links TRBV7-6 to TRBJ2-7; 9 bases are shared with TRBD2. Germline V gene data show CDR1 as SGHVS and CDR2 as FNYEAQ. The V segment lost 2 bases and the J segment 2 bases; nucleotides outside the gene matches: 4. This CDR3 spans 15 amino acids. The CDR3 nucleotides are TGTGCCAGCAGCTTATTCCTAGCGGGACCCTACGAGCAGTACTTC. This encodes CASSLFLAGPYEQYF.

This clonotype came up many times. This chain connects TRBV7-9 to TRBJ2-7, with D perhaps given as TRBD1 or TRBD2 (5 bases each). Trimming took off 1 base at V and 1 base at J, with 8 bases between the two ends. Germline CDR1 is SEHNR and CDR2 is FQNEAQ (reference sequence). The length of the CDR3 is 14 residues. The CDR3 here is CASSLGGVSYEQYF. CDR3 nucleotide sequence: TGTGCCAGCAGCTTAGGAGGGGTTTCCTACGAGCAGTACTTC.

The chain is built from TRBV9 and TRBJ2-7; tentatively, D is TRBD1 or TRBD2 (6 bases each). CDR1 SGDLS and CDR2 YYNGEE come from the germline V gene. This CDR3 region has 12 residues. V gave up 6 bases and J gave up 7 bases, with 14 bases separating them. The CDR3 loop is CASNDGGTEQYF. In nucleotides, the CDR3 is TGTGCCAGCAATGACGGCGGGACAGAGCAGTACTTC.

This clonotype was counted a few times. The chain recombines TRBV11-2 with TRBJ2-7; D is possibly TRBD2 (6 bases). Trimming pared 1 base from V and 7 bases from J, leaving 14 bases between. In germline, CDR1 is SGHAT, CDR2 FQNNGV. The CDR3 extends over 14 amino acids. CDR3 sequence: CASSLGPGRGEQYF. CDR3 bases: TGTGCCAGCAGCTTAGGACCCGGCCGGGGGGAGCAGTACTTC.

This clonotype was found a few times. The V call is TRBV12-3 or TRBV12-4, the J call TRBJ1-2; D is undetermined. The CDR3 consists of 12 residues. V lost 4 bases and J 3 bases, leaving 6 bases between the germline ends. The CDR3 region has the DNA TGTGCCAGCAGTTCGAGGCACTATGGCTACACCTTC. Translation: CASSSRHYGYTF.

This clonotype turned up a few times. This chain connects TRBV27 to TRBJ2-1, with 9 bases identical to TRBD2. This CDR3 comprises 15 residues. V dropped 7 bases and J dropped 6; count of bases not matched to a gene: 10. Germline V lookup: CDR1 MNHEY, CDR2 SMNVEV (reference sequence). This CDR3 reads CASKKAGGPSNEQFF. In nucleotides, the CDR3 is TGTGCCAGCAAAAAGGCGGGAGGGCCGAGCAATGAGCAGTTCTTC.

In its sample, this clonotype was seen many times. This chain connects TRBV3-1 to TRBJ2-7; the D is unclear. The CDR3 contains 13 residues. Germline lookup yields CDR1 LGHDT and CDR2 YNNKEL (reference sequence). Trimming pared 1 base from V and 3 bases from J, leaving 7 bases between. This CDR3 reads CASSQGSYYEQYF. Here the CDR3 DNA reads TGTGCCAGCAGCCAAGGGAGTTACTACGAGCAGTACTTC.

This clonotype came up a few times. The rearrangement joins TRBV9 to TRBJ2-3, with D maybe TRBD2 (5 bases). Germline CDR1 is SGDLS and CDR2 is YYNGEE. V lost 3 bases and J lost 0, with 14 bases in between. The CDR3 is made up of 16 amino acids. The CDR3 DNA reads as TGTGCCAGCAGCGCCGGCGGGTCCTCTAGCACAGATACGCAGTATTTT. It yields the protein CASSAGGSSSTDTQYF.

This clonotype was observed at least ten times. This chain connects TRBV28 to TRBJ2-1; D remains ambiguous. The CDR3 runs to 11 residues. Germline-derived CDR1 and CDR2 are MDHEN and SYDVKM. The V end lost 6 bases, the J end lost 10 bases, and 10 bases lay between the germline ends. CDR3 coding DNA: TGTGCCAGCAGCCGGCCCCGCGAGCAGTTCTTC. It encodes CASSRPREQFF.

The chain joins TRBV28 to TRBJ1-2, with a possible D match to TRBD1 (5 bases). CDR3 length equals 18 residues. Germline CDR1 MDHEN, CDR2 SYDVKM. V shed 8 bases and J shed 1 base, with 26 bases lying between them. The CDR3 DNA sequence: TGTGCCAGCCGGAAGGTGGGCCGGGACCCTAAAAATAACTATGGCTACACCTTC. Translated, it gives CASRKVGRDPKNNYGYTF.

Only a few counts were recorded for this clonotype. The rearrangement links TRBV4-1 to TRBJ1-3; D perhaps matches TRBD1 (5 bases). Trimming took 0 bases from V and 2 from J, leaving 8 bases between them. Looked up from germline, CDR1 is MGHRA and CDR2 is YSYEKL. The CDR3 is 15 residues long. CDR3: CASSQDQGTGNTIYF. CDR3 bases: TGCGCCAGCAGCCAAGATCAGGGAACTGGAAACACCATATATTTT.

This clonotype was detected only a few times. V and J are TRBV28 and TRBJ1-4; 10 nucleotides line up with TRBD1. V gave up 7 bases and J gave up 12 bases; unmatched junction bases: 14. From germline, CDR1 is MDHEN and CDR2 SYDVKM. CDR3 length: 15 residues. CDR3 nucleotide sequence: TGTGCCAGCACCCTAAGAGGACAGGGGGTCGGGGAACTGTTTTTT. Its translation: CASTLRGQGVGELFF.

This clonotype appeared many times. The J gene is TRBJ1-4, the V gene TRBV5-1; the D gene is possibly TRBD1 (6 bases). The CDR3 is 14 residues long. Deletions cut 4 bases from V and 0 bases from J, with 7 bases between. The germline V gene has CDR1 SGHRS and CDR2 YFSETQ. The CDR3 DNA reads as TGCGCCAGCAGCGGGACAACAACTAATGAAAAACTGTTTTTT. Its translation is CASSGTTTNEKLFF.

The genes are TRBV5-1 and TRBJ2-7; maybe TRBD1 (5 bases). The CDR3 covers 14 residues. CDR1 is SGHRS, CDR2 YFSETQ, per germline. Trimming cost V 3 bases and J 6 bases, with 16 bases left between them. The CDR3: CASSSPGQGAEQYF. CDR3 coding DNA: TGCGCCAGCAGCTCACCGGGTCAAGGGGCCGAGCAGTACTTC.

The sample holds many counts of this clonotype. The V call is TRBV5-1, the J call TRBJ2-2; D call uncertain. CDR1 is SGHRS, CDR2 YFSETQ, per germline. The CDR3 is made up of 13 amino acids. Trimming left V 5 bases short and J 1 base short, with 6 bases between. CDR3 protein: CASSHGNTGELFF. The CDR3 DNA follows: TGCGCCAGCAGTCACGGGAACACCGGGGAGCTGTTTTTT.

This clonotype was seen a handful of times. The chain employs TRBV6-1 and TRBJ2-3; TRBD2 aligns across 10 bases. V gave up 3 bases and J gave up 2 bases; unmatched junction bases: 8. CDR1 MNHNS and CDR2 SASEGT come from the germline V gene. The CDR3 spans 17 residues. CDR3 amino acids: CASSEYGLAGATDTQYF. CDR3 DNA sequence: TGTGCCAGCAGTGAGTATGGTCTAGCGGGGGCCACAGATACGCAGTATTTT.

This clonotype was observed a few times. This rearrangement joins TRBV4-1 to TRBJ1-4; perhaps TRBD1 as D (5 bases). The germline V and J ends were trimmed by 0 bases and 8 bases, with 16 bases remaining between them. Germline V lookup: CDR1 MGHRA, CDR2 YSYEKL. The CDR3 runs to 16 residues. CDR3 amino acids: CASSQDLGQGEEKLFF. CDR3 nucleotides: TGCGCCAGCAGCCAAGATCTAGGGCAGGGTGAAGAAAAACTGTTTTTT.

The sample holds many counts of this clonotype. V is TRBV6-6 and J is TRBJ2-1, with 12 nucleotides matching TRBD2. The germline CDR1 and CDR2 sequences are MNHNY and SVGAGI (reference sequence). The ends lost 5 bases at V and 0 bases at J; junction bases unmatched: 8. This CDR3 spans 18 amino acids. In nucleotides, the CDR3 is TGTGCCAGCAGTGTACTAGCGGGAGGTCGTAGCTCCTACAATGAGCAGTTCTTC. Its translation is CASSVLAGGRSSYNEQFF.

This rearrangement joins TRBV7-2 to TRBJ1-5, with D unresolved. Per germline, CDR1 SGHTA and CDR2 FQGNSA. The CDR3 totals 12 residues. V was pared by 4 bases and J by 6 bases, with 7 bases between. The CDR3 coding sequence is TGTGCCAGCAGCTCACTAGGTCAGCCCCAGCATTTT. It specifies CASSSLGQPQHF.

This clonotype was counted many times. The chain uses TRBV7-9 and TRBJ2-3; D could derive from TRBD1 or TRBD2 (5 bases each). The CDR3 sequence is 13 residues long. Germline V CDR1 and CDR2: SEHNR, FQNEAQ (reference sequence). The V and J ends lost 0 bases and 4 bases respectively, with 5 bases between them. DNA of the CDR3: TGTGCCAGCAGCTTAGCGGGGGCAGATACGCAGTATTTT. Residues: CASSLAGADTQYF. Variable domain in full (rest from reference TRBV7-9 and TRBJ2-3): DTGVSQNPRHKITKRGQNVTFRCDPISEHNRLYWYRQTLGQGPEFLTYFQNEAQLEKSRLLSDRFSAERPKGSFSTLEIQRTEQGDSAMYLCASSLAGADTQYFGPGTRLTVL.

The table lists this clonotype with a few counts. The chain carries TRBV29-1 and TRBJ2-2, with D possibly TRBD1 on 5 matching bases. Deletions cut 3 bases from V and 3 bases from J, with 11 bases between. Germline values: CDR1 SQVTM, CDR2 ANQGSEA. The CDR3 is 14 amino acids. The CDR3 DNA follows: TGCAGCGTTGACAGGGCAGGATACACCGGGGAGCTGTTTTTT. Translated: CSVDRAGYTGELFF.

This clonotype was recorded a few times. This CDR3 is CASSQTSPGETQYF. DNA for the CDR3: TGTGCCAGCAGCCAAACTAGCCCTGGTGAGACCCAGTACTTC. The chain uses TRBV28 and TRBJ2-5; possible D gene TRBD2, 6 bases. Germline values: CDR1 MDHEN, CDR2 SYDVKM. This CDR3 region has 14 residues. Trimming removed 6 bases at V and 5 bases at J, with 16 bases between.

As regards this clonotype: At one end, the junction sequence differs from germline, possibly due to a read error. This chain links TRBV12-3 or TRBV12-4 with TRBJ1-3, with D hard to call. The length of the CDR3 is 14 residues. In DNA, the CDR3 is TGTGCCAGCAGTTTTGCGGTCTCTGGAAAAACCATATATTTT. This sequence encodes CASSFAVSGKTIYF.

This clonotype showed up many times. The rearrangement uses TRBV11-2 and TRBJ2-7; 9 bases are shared with TRBD2. The CDR3 spans 15 residues. Germline assignment: CDR1 SGHAT and CDR2 FQNNGV. V gave up 3 bases and J gave up 1 base; unmatched junction bases: 4. The CDR3 DNA follows: TGTGCCAGCAGCTTGTCCACTAGCGGGTCCTACGAGCAGTACTTC. It yields the protein CASSLSTSGSYEQYF.

This clonotype was found many times. The J gene is TRBJ1-1, the V gene TRBV20-1, with D possibly matching TRBD1 (5 bases). This CDR3 comprises 15 residues. Per germline, CDR1 DFQATT and CDR2 SNEGSKA (reference sequence). V lost 0 bases, J lost 0 bases, and 11 bases lay in between. CDR3 in amino acids: CSARDREGLNTEAFF. In DNA, the CDR3 is TGCAGTGCTAGAGATCGGGAGGGGCTGAACACTGAAGCTTTCTTT.